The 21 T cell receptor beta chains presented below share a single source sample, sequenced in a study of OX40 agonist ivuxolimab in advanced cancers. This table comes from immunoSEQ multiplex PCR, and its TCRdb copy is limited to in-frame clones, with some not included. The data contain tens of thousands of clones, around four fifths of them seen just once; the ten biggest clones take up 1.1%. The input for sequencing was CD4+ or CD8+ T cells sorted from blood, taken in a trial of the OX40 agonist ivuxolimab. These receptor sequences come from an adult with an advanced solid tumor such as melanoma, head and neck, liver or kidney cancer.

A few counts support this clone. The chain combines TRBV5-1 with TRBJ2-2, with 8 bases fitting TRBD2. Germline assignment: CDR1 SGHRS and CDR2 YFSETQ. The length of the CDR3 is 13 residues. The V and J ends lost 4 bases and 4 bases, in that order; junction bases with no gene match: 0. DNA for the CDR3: TGCGCCAGCAGCCGGGAGGGCACCGGGGAGCTGTTTTTT. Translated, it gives CASSREGTGELFF.

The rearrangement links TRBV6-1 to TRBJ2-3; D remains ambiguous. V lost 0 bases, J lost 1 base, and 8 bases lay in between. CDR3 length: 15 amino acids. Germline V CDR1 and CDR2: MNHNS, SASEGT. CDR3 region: CASSEAGMRTDTQYF. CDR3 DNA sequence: TGTGCCAGCAGTGAAGCGGGGATGCGCACAGATACGCAGTATTTT.

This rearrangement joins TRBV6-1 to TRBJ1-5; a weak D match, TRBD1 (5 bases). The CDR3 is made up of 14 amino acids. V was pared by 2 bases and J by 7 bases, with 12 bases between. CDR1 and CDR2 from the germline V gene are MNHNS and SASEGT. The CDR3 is CASSETQGNQPQHF. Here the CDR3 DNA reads TGTGCCAGCAGTGAAACTCAGGGAAACCAGCCCCAGCATTTT.

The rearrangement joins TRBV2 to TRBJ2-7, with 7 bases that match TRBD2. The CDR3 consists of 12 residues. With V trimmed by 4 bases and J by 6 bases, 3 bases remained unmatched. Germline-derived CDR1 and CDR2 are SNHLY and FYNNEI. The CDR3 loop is CASSGTGGEQYV. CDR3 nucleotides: TGTGCCAGCAGTGGGACGGGGGGCGAGCAGTACGTC.

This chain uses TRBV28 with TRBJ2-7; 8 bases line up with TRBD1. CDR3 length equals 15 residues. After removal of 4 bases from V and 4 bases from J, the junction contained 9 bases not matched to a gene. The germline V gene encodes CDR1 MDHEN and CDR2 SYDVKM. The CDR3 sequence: CASSSGQAGGYEQYV. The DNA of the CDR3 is TGTGCCAGCAGTTCGGGACAGGCTGGGGGATACGAGCAGTACGTC.

The CDR3, as DNA: TGCAGCGTTGATTTTCAGGGGTTGACAGATACGCAGTATTTT. It is translated as CSVDFQGLTDTQYF. The chain employs TRBV29-1 and TRBJ2-3, with D perhaps matching TRBD1 (6 bases). The germline V and J ends were trimmed by 3 bases and 3 bases, with 13 bases remaining between them. Per the germline V gene, CDR1 is SQVTM and CDR2 is ANQGSEA. This CDR3 spans 14 amino acids.

In DNA form, the CDR3 reads TGTGCCAGCACCCCCTGGGACTTTCATGGCTACACCTTC. It encodes CASTPWDFHGYTF. The V and J genes are TRBV5-6 and TRBJ1-2; D might be TRBD1 (5 bases). Germline V gene sequence: CDR1 SGHDT, CDR2 YYEEEE. This CDR3 spans 13 amino acids. The V gene lost 6 bases and the J gene lost 6 bases, with 15 bases spanning the gap.

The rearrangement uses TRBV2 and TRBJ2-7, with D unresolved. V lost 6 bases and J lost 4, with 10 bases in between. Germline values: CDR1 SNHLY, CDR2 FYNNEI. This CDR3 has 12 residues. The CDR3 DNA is TGTGCCAGCAGGCTGACACAGTACGAGCAGTACGTC. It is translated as CASRLTQYEQYV.

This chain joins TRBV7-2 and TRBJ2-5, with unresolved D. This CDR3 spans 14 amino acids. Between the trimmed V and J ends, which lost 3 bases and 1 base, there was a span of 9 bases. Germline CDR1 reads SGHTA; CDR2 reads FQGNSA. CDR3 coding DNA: TGTGCCAGCAGCTTGGAGATCTCCCAAGAGACCCAGTACTTC. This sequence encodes CASSLEISQETQYF.

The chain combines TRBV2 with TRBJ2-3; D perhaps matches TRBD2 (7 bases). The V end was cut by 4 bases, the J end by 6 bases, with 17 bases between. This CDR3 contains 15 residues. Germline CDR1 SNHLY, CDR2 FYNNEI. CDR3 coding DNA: TGTGCCAGCAGTGGAGAGCGGGGCCAGGGGGATACGCAGTATTTT. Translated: CASSGERGQGDTQYF. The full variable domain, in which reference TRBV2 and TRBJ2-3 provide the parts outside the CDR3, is EPEVTQTPSHQVTQMGQEVILRCVPISNHLYFYWYRQILGQKVEFLVSFYNNEISEKSEIFDDQFSVERPDGSNFTLKIRSTKLEDSAMYFCASSGERGQGDTQYFGPGTRLTVL.

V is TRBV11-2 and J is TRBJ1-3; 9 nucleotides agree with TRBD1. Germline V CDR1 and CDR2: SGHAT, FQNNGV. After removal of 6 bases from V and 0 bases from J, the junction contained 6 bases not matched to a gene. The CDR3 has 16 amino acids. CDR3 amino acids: CASRRDRASSGNTIYF. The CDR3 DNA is TGTGCCAGCAGGCGGGACAGGGCGTCCTCTGGAAACACCATATATTTT.

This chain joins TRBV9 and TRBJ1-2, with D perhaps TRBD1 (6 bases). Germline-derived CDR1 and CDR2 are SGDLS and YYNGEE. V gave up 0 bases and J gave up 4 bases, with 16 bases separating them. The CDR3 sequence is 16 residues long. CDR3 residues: CASSVAYQTGTYGYTF. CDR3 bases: TGTGCCAGCAGCGTAGCTTATCAGACAGGTACCTATGGCTACACCTTC.

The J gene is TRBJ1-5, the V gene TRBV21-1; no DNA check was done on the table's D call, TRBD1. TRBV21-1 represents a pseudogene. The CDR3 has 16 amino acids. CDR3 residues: CASSSCRQASNQPQHF. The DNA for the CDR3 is TGTGCCAGCAGCAGTTGCCGACAGGCTAGCAATCAGCCCCAGCATTTT.

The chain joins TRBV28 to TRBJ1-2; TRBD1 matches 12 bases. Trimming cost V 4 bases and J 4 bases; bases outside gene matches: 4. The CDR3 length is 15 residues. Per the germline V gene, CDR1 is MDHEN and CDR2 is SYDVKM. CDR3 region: CASSSGTGGGYGYTF. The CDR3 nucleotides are TGTGCCAGCAGTTCTGGGACAGGGGGCGGCTATGGCTACACCTTC.

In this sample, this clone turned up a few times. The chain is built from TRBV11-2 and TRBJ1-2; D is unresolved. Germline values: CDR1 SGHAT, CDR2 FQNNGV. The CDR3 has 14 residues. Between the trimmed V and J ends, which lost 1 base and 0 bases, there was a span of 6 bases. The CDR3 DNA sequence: TGTGCCAGCAGCTTAGTACAGACTAACTATGGCTACACCTTC. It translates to CASSLVQTNYGYTF.

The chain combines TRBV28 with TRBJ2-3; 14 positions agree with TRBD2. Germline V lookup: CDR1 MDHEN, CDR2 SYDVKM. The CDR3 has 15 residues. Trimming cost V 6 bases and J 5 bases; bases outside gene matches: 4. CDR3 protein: CASRWTSGGIDTQYF. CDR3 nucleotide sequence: TGTGCCAGCAGGTGGACTAGCGGGGGGATAGATACGCAGTATTTT.

CDR3 protein: CASSFRGVRSPLHF. CDR3 nucleotides: TGTGCCAGCAGCTTTCGAGGGGTGCGTTCACCCCTCCACTTT. V usage is TRBV11-2 and J usage is TRBJ1-6, with D tentatively TRBD1 (5 bases). The CDR3 loop spans 14 amino acids. V lost 3 bases and J lost 9, with 12 bases in between. Germline CDR1 SGHAT, CDR2 FQNNGV.

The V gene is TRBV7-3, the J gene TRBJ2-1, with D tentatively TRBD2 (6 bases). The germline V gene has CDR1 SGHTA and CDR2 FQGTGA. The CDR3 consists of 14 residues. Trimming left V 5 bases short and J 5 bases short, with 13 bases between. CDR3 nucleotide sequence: TGTGCCAGCAGCCCAGGAGCGGGCAACAATGAGCAGTTCTTC. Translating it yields CASSPGAGNNEQFF.

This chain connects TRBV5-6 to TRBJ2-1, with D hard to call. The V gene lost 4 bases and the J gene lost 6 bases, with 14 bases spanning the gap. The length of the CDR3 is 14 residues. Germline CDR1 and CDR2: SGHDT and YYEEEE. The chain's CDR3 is CASSLRDPGNEQFF. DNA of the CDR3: TGTGCCAGCAGCCTCAGAGATCCGGGCAATGAGCAGTTCTTC.

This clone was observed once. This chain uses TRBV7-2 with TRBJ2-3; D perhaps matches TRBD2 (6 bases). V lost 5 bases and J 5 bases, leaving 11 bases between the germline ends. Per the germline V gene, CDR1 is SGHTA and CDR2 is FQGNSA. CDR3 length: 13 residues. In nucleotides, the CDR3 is TGTGCCAGCAGCGCCCGGGGGAGAGATACGCAGTATTTT. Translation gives CASSARGRDTQYF.

The CDR3 DNA reads as TGTGCCAGCAGCTTAGGTTTGGGGGTTTGGTTCTTC. Protein sequence: CASSLGLGVWFF. The gene calls are TRBV7-2 and TRBJ2-1, with D possibly being TRBD1 or TRBD2 (5 bases each). Between the trimmed V and J ends, which lost 1 base and 15 bases, there was a span of 13 bases. The germline gives CDR1 SGHTA, CDR2 FQGNSA. The CDR3 contains 12 residues.